The clone carrying this T cell receptor beta chain was detected many times. RNA transcripts yielded amplified TCR beta CDR3 regions. The HTBI primer set was used in a first-round RT-PCR of the TCR CDR3. MiXCR, applied by TCRdb to the multiplex PCR reads, yields one record per CDR3 protein. This table holds around 210,000 distinct CDR3 sequences, about 17% found once. These data come from a study of T cells in Graves' hyperthyroidism and ophthalmopathy. The germline gives CDR1 SGHAT, CDR2 FQNNGV. V gave up 5 bases and J gave up 7 bases; unmatched junction bases: 12. The CDR3 spans 16 residues. J is TRBJ2-1 and V is TRBV11-2; TRBD1 matches 9 bases. The TCR originated in a woman aged 50 to 60 with Graves' hyperthyroidism. Sequences were obtained from blood. CDR3 residues: CASSHVGTGRENEQFF. In nucleotides, the CDR3 is TGTGCCAGCAGCCACGTTGGGACAGGGAGGGAGAATGAGCAGTTCTTC.